This TCR beta chain was identified during a study of blood T cell repertoires in COVID-19. Study context: Some COVID-19 samples were acute and others convalescent; all came from the United States, Italy and Spain.

Recruitment covered about two dozen US areas and drew participants whose ages spanned roughly 18 to 89 years. The assay was immunoSEQ multiplex PCR, and TCRdb's table has in-frame clones only and misses some. The sample yields some 350,000 clones, over 75% seen once. The CDR3 is 16 amino acids. Germline assignment: CDR1 MDHEN and CDR2 SYDVKM. The V gene lost 0 bases and the J gene lost 3 bases, with 12 bases spanning the gap. The sequence was collected from a woman in her 30s who had recovered from COVID-19. Sequencing was carried out using PBMCs or T cells enriched from blood (not recorded which). The J gene is TRBJ1-5, the V gene TRBV28; possibly TRBD1 for D (6 bases). CDR3 amino acids: CASSLWAWTDNQPQHF. The CDR3 nucleotides are TGTGCCAGCAGTTTATGGGCTTGGACAGACAATCAGCCCCAGCATTTT.